The 27 T cell receptor beta chains given below trace back to one sample, sequenced in a study of shared clonotypes between healthy human individuals. CD8 cells classed as naive were CD45RO-negative and positively selected for CCR7, excluding terminally differentiated effector memory CD45RA+ cells. This table comes from immunoSEQ multiplex PCR, and its TCRdb copy is limited to in-frame clones, with some not included. The sample holds some 600,000 clones, about 95% seen once. Sequenced: naive CD8+ T cells sorted from blood. Every receptor here comes from a woman aged 25 to 45 in good health.

V usage is TRBV7-2 and J usage is TRBJ2-3; 8 nucleotides line up with TRBD1. CDR1 and CDR2 from the germline V gene are SGHTA and FQGNSA. The CDR3 has 16 amino acids. V was clipped by 4 bases and J by 2 bases; unmatched bases: 8. This CDR3 reads CASSSSTGAYTDTQYF. The CDR3 coding sequence is TGTGCCAGCAGCTCTTCGACAGGGGCCTACACAGATACGCAGTATTTT.

The V and J genes are TRBV2 and TRBJ2-7; tentatively, D is TRBD2 (6 bases). Germline loops: CDR1 SNHLY, CDR2 FYNNEI. This CDR3 region has 17 residues. V was trimmed by 4 bases and J by 0 bases, leaving 19 bases between them. CDR3 protein: CASSVSSPGLTSYEQYF. The CDR3 region has the DNA TGTGCCAGCAGTGTCTCTTCACCGGGACTGACCTCCTACGAGCAGTACTTC.

This rearrangement joins TRBV30 to TRBJ2-1; perhaps D is TRBD1 or TRBD2 (5 bases each). Germline V gene sequence: CDR1 GTSNPN, CDR2 SVGIG (reference sequence). The CDR3 sequence is 16 residues long. The V end was cut by 3 bases, the J end by 3 bases, with 18 bases between. The CDR3 nucleotides read TGTGCCTGGAGCGGCGGTGGGGGAAAATACTACAATGAGCAGTTCTTC. Protein product: CAWSGGGGKYYNEQFF.

The chain is built from TRBV27 and TRBJ2-7, with D possibly matching TRBD2 (6 bases). Germline CDR1 MNHEY, CDR2 SMNVEV (reference sequence). The germline V and J ends were trimmed by 8 bases and 1 base, with 12 bases remaining between them. The CDR3 has 13 residues. CDR3 region: CASGELASYEQYF. In DNA, the CDR3 is TGTGCCAGCGGGGAGCTAGCGTCCTACGAGCAGTACTTC.

V usage is TRBV5-1 and J usage is TRBJ2-2; 12 bases are shared with TRBD2. The CDR3 has 18 amino acids. Germline loops: CDR1 SGHRS, CDR2 YFSETQ. V was clipped by 0 bases and J by 3 bases; unmatched bases: 6. CDR3 in amino acids: CASSLATSGSFDTGELFF. DNA for the CDR3: TGCGCCAGCAGCTTGGCGACTAGCGGGAGTTTTGACACCGGGGAGCTGTTTTTT. Together with reference TRBV5-1 and TRBJ2-2, the CDR3 gives the full variable domain: KAGVTQTPRYLIKTRGQQVTLSCSPISGHRSVSWYQQTPGQGLQFLFEYFSETQRNKGNFPGRFSGRQFSNSRSEMNVSTLELGDSALYLCASSLATSGSFDTGELFFGEGSRLTVL.

The count of this clone is one. CDR3 sequence reads: CASSFQPGPIWGTGELFF. The CDR3 bases are TGTGCCAGCAGTTTTCAACCGGGACCCATTTGGGGCACCGGGGAGCTGTTTTTT. V gene TRBV28 combines with J gene TRBJ2-2, with D perhaps given as TRBD1 or TRBD2 (5 bases each). Per the germline V gene, CDR1 is MDHEN and CDR2 is SYDVKM. The CDR3 totals 18 residues. Trimming stripped 3 bases from V and 4 bases from J, with 21 bases between.

The V gene is TRBV27, the J gene TRBJ2-3; D is uncertain. This CDR3 contains 14 residues. Germline V gene sequence: CDR1 MNHEY, CDR2 SMNVEV (reference sequence). V lost 3 bases, J lost 6 bases, and 13 bases lay in between. This chain's CDR3 is CASSLWGSRDTQYF. The CDR3 bases are TGTGCCAGCAGTTTGTGGGGTAGCAGGGATACGCAGTATTTT.

Points on this clone: This sample also contains other DNA sequences that code for the same CDR3. The chain couples TRBV6-5 to TRBJ2-2, with a tentative D call TRBD2 (5 bases). CDR3 length: 14 amino acids. V was shortened by 0 bases and J by 3 bases, with 5 bases between the two germline ends. In germline, CDR1 is MNHEY, CDR2 SVGAGI. CDR3 in DNA: TGTGCCAGCAGTTACTCCGGGGACACCGGGGAGCTGTTTTTT. Protein sequence: CASSYSGDTGELFF.

The sample holds one count of this clone. This sequence joins TRBV10-2 and TRBJ2-1; possible D gene TRBD2, 5 bases. The germline gives CDR1 WSHSY, CDR2 SAAADI. The germline V and J ends were trimmed by 1 base and 10 bases, with 11 bases remaining between them. The length of the CDR3 is 13 residues. CDR3 protein: CASSELDSGEQFF. DNA for the CDR3: TGCGCCAGCAGTGAGTTAGACTCGGGGGAGCAGTTCTTC.

The J gene is TRBJ1-2, the V gene TRBV7-3, with D tentatively TRBD1 (5 bases). The V gene lost 5 bases and the J gene lost 0 bases, with 19 bases spanning the gap. Germline values: CDR1 SGHTA, CDR2 FQGTGA. This CDR3 comprises 17 residues. CDR3 nucleotides: TGTGCCAGCAGCCTCGGACCGGGGGACGGGGCTAACTATGGCTACACCTTC. It encodes CASSLGPGDGANYGYTF.

The chain links TRBV2 to TRBJ2-7; TRBD1 matches 9 bases. The CDR3 is 14 residues long. V was clipped by 6 bases and J by 4 bases; unmatched bases: 7. Germline V gene sequence: CDR1 SNHLY, CDR2 FYNNEI. CDR3 nucleotides: TGTGCCAGCAGAGCGGACAGGGGAAGGTACGAGCAGTACTTC. Its protein product is CASRADRGRYEQYF.

The chain uses TRBV6-1 and TRBJ2-1; 7 bases align to TRBD1. V lost 3 bases and J lost 1; bases outside the gene matches: 6. The V gene's germline CDR1 is MNHNS and CDR2 SASEGT. The CDR3 is 16 residues long. CDR3 DNA: TGTGCCAGCAGTGATTCGACAGGGAATTCCTACAATGAGCAGTTCTTC. Translating gives CASSDSTGNSYNEQFF.

The chain carries TRBV27 and TRBJ2-7; D is possibly TRBD1 (6 bases). This CDR3 spans 13 amino acids. Germline V CDR1 and CDR2: MNHEY, SMNVEV (reference sequence). V gave up 7 bases and J gave up 0 bases, with 10 bases separating them. As DNA, the CDR3 is TGTGCCAGCATGGGGGCCTACTCCTACGAGCAGTACTTC. Translating it yields CASMGAYSYEQYF.

The rearrangement joins TRBV6-5 to TRBJ2-7, with TRBD2 matching 11 bases. The CDR3 covers 15 residues. In germline, CDR1 is MNHEY, CDR2 SVGAGI. V shed 6 bases, J shed 1 base, and the junction held 5 bases outside the gene matches. The CDR3 nucleotides read TGTGCCAGCAGAGAACTAGCGGGGGAATCCTACGAGCAGTACTTC. Its translation: CASRELAGESYEQYF.

Only one count was recorded for this clone. The rearrangement links TRBV4-1 to TRBJ2-7, with 9 positions matching TRBD2. Germline CDR1 MGHRA, CDR2 YSYEKL. CDR3 size: 15 residues. V was pared by 4 bases and J by 4 bases, with 8 bases of the junction left unmatched. The CDR3 here is CASSPLLAGVYEQYF. The CDR3 bases are TGCGCCAGCAGCCCCCTACTAGCGGGTGTTTACGAGCAGTACTTC.

This sequence joins TRBV2 and TRBJ2-3; D perhaps matches TRBD1 (6 bases). The CDR3 covers 15 residues. Germline CDR1 reads SNHLY; CDR2 reads FYNNEI. The ends were cut back, 6 bases at V and 2 bases at J, with 15 bases in the middle. CDR3 coding DNA: TGTGCCAGCAGGGGGATTACAGGGACCACAGATACGCAGTATTTT. It yields the protein CASRGITGTTDTQYF.

The gene calls are TRBV4-1 and TRBJ1-5, with 8 bases that match TRBD1. Germline V gene sequence: CDR1 MGHRA, CDR2 YSYEKL. V shed 0 bases and J 6 bases; nucleotides not matched to a gene: 7. The CDR3 is made up of 16 amino acids. CDR3 bases: TGCGCCAGCAGCCAAGATCCAGGGGGCTCCGGTCAGCCCCAGCATTTT. Its protein is CASSQDPGGSGQPQHF.

The CDR3 spells CASRNPSGSANEQFF. The CDR3 coding sequence is TGTGCCAGCAGGAACCCTAGCGGGAGTGCGAATGAGCAGTTCTTC. This chain connects TRBV28 to TRBJ2-1, with 10 bases matching TRBD2. The V gene's germline CDR1 is MDHEN and CDR2 SYDVKM. The CDR3 is made up of 15 amino acids. After removal of 6 bases from V and 7 bases from J, the junction contained 9 bases not matched to a gene.

The chain carries TRBV27 and TRBJ2-7; D may be TRBD1 (5 bases). V lost 8 bases and J 4 bases, leaving 12 bases between the germline ends. The CDR3 has 12 amino acids. Germline V gene sequence: CDR1 MNHEY, CDR2 SMNVEV (reference sequence). The CDR3 loop reads CASGPQGYEQYF. DNA of the CDR3: TGTGCCAGCGGACCCCAGGGTTACGAGCAGTACTTC.

This clone was observed a single time. The J gene is TRBJ2-7, the V gene TRBV28; 8 bases match TRBD2. Germline V gene lookup returns CDR1 MDHEN and CDR2 SYDVKM. V was clipped by 6 bases and J by 2 bases; unmatched bases: 9. The CDR3 is 15 residues long. CDR3 loop: CASRGAGALPYEQYF. The CDR3 region has the DNA TGTGCCAGCAGGGGAGCGGGAGCGCTACCCTACGAGCAGTACTTC.

The chain has TRBV29-1 and TRBJ1-2, with TRBD1 matching over 7 bases. V shed 4 bases, J shed 0 bases, and the junction held 8 bases outside the gene matches. The CDR3 runs to 15 residues. CDR1 is SQVTM, CDR2 ANQGSEA, per germline. The CDR3, as DNA: TGCAGCGTTGGGGACAGCGCGGGGGCTAACTATGGCTACACCTTC. This encodes CSVGDSAGANYGYTF.

This sequence joins TRBV14 and TRBJ1-1; 7 bases match TRBD1. CDR3 length: 16 amino acids. The germline V gene has CDR1 SGHDN and CDR2 FVKESK. J was trimmed by 0 bases and V by 2 bases; bases with no gene match: 6. In DNA form, the CDR3 reads TGTGCCAGCAGCCAAAGCCGGGACAGCATGAACACTGAAGCTTTCTTT. It specifies CASSQSRDSMNTEAFF. The full variable domain, completed using reference TRBV14 and TRBJ1-1, is EAGVTQFPSHSVIEKGQTVTLRCDPISGHDNLYWYRRVMGKEIKFLLHFVKESKQDESGMPNNRFLAERTGGTYSTLKVQPAELEDSGVYFCASSQSRDSMNTEAFFGQGTRLTVV.

Of note for this clone: The same CDR3 arises from other DNA sequences in this sample as well. This chain uses TRBV11-2 with TRBJ2-7; D not resolved. The germline CDR1 and CDR2 sequences are SGHAT and FQNNGV. This CDR3 is 12 amino acids long. V dropped 1 base and J dropped 3 bases, with 4 bases sitting between them. The CDR3 region has the DNA TGTGCCAGCAGCTTAGGAAGCTACGAGCAGTACTTC. Its protein is CASSLGSYEQYF.

CDR3 sequence (DNA): TGTGCCAGCAGTTTATCACTAGCGTTGGGTGGGGAGCTGTTTTTT. This translates into CASSLSLALGGELFF. The chain is built from TRBV28 and TRBJ2-2, with 7 bases lining up with TRBD2. The V gene end was trimmed by 1 base and the J gene end by 8 bases; junction bases not matched to a gene: 7. The CDR3 covers 15 residues. Germline CDR1 MDHEN, CDR2 SYDVKM.

The chain has TRBV28 and TRBJ2-4; D unresolved. V lost 1 base and J 15 bases, leaving 16 bases between the germline ends. Germline V gene lookup returns CDR1 MDHEN and CDR2 SYDVKM. This CDR3 has 13 amino acids. The CDR3 is CASSLLEGRSRYF. The CDR3, as DNA: TGTGCCAGCAGTTTATTGGAAGGAAGAAGTCGGTACTTC.

The chain is built from TRBV27 and TRBJ1-1, with D possibly TRBD1 on 5 matching bases. The CDR3 is made up of 13 amino acids. V was trimmed by 6 bases and J by 9 bases, leaving 17 bases between them. Germline CDR1 reads MNHEY; CDR2 reads SMNVEV (reference sequence). The CDR3 loop reads CASSIRQISKAFF. For the CDR3, the DNA is TGTGCCAGCAGCATAAGACAGATCTCTAAAGCTTTCTTT.

The chain links TRBV5-7 to TRBJ1-6, with 8 bases identical to TRBD1. TRBV5-7 has ORF status, its function being uncertain. The CDR3 consists of 15 residues. The trim removed 5 bases at V and 10 bases at J, leaving 11 bases unmatched. The CDR3 DNA sequence: TGTGCCAGCAGTCGGGGTGGACAGGGAAGATCACCCCTCCACTTT. Translating gives CASSRGGQGRSPLHF.